This T cell receptor beta chain was sequenced for a study of Graves' ophthalmopathy and Graves' hyperthyroidism. Trimming cost V 6 bases and J 3 bases; bases outside gene matches: 3. This CDR3 is 13 amino acids long. Per germline, CDR1 SNHLY and CDR2 FYNNEI. From RNA, the CDR3 regions of TCR beta chains were amplified and sequenced. Investigators did first-round RT-PCR with HTBI primers, then second-round multiplex PCR. MiXCR, applied by TCRdb to the multiplex PCR reads, yields one record per CDR3 protein. The table includes 580,000 or so distinct CDR3 sequences, less than 40% detected once. Sequenced input: peripheral blood or thyroid tissue (not recorded which). This sequence was found in an adult man with Graves' hyperthyroidism. The rearrangement uses TRBV2 and TRBJ2-3, with 7 bases aligning to TRBD1. CDR3: CASRETGTDTQYF. The CDR3 DNA is TGTGCCAGCAGGGAGACAGGGACAGATACGCAGTATTTT.